This T cell receptor beta chain was observed in a study of blood T cell repertoires in COVID-19. CDR1 is MNHEY and CDR2 is SMNVEV in the germline V gene (reference sequence). The length of the CDR3 is 14 residues. Trimming took 0 bases from V and 0 from J, leaving 3 bases between them. Sequencing was performed with immunoSEQ multiplex PCR; in TCRdb, only in-frame clones are kept and a portion is missing. The sample contains approximately 250,000 clones, about 91% of which appear only once. V gene TRBV27 combines with J gene TRBJ1-5, with D hard to call. Material for sequencing was PBMCs or T cells enriched from blood (not recorded which). This clonotype was obtained from a woman in her forties with acute COVID-19. CDR3 residues: CASSLSSSNQPQHF. In DNA, the CDR3 is TGTGCCAGCAGTTTATCCTCTAGCAATCAGCCCCAGCATTTT.